In its sample, the clone carrying this T cell receptor (beta chain) was seen many times. This entry is derived from a study of early T cells in non-severe SARS-CoV-2 infection. TCRdb itself ran the 5' RACE reads through MiXCR, one entry per CDR3 protein. The repertoire includes about 64,000 distinct CDR3 sequences, around 4.7% of them detected once, and 4.9% sits in the top ten. The receptor's source is an adult who was a healthcare worker with PCR-confirmed SARS-CoV-2 infection or an uninfected control (not recorded which). Sequenced input: whole blood.

In nucleotides, the CDR3 is TGTGCCAGCAGTTACTCCCGACTAGCGCCCAGCTCCTACAATGAGCAGTTCTTC. Translated: CASSYSRLAPSSYNEQFF. J is TRBJ2-1 and V is TRBV6-2 or TRBV6-3; 8 bases match TRBD2. Germline assignment: CDR1 MNHEY and CDR2 SVGEGT. The CDR3 consists of 18 residues. Trimming took 0 bases from V and 0 from J; bases not matched to a gene: 7.